This entry lists 26 T cell receptor beta chains sequenced from one sample in a study of cytomegalovirus exposure and HLA in healthy donors. It was with 60 Vbeta and 13 Jbeta primers that the PCR ran. Here immunoSEQ multiplex PCR was the method, and the copy in TCRdb shows in-frame clones only, minus some. The top ten hold about 1.8% of the sample, which has 100,000 to 150,000 clones, roughly 80% seen once. Input material: PBMCs. These receptors were taken from a man younger than 30 in good health and CMV-seronegative.

This chain links TRBV28 with TRBJ1-4; possible D gene TRBD1, 5 bases. The germline V gene has CDR1 MDHEN and CDR2 SYDVKM. Trimming left V 6 bases short and J 4 bases short, with 12 bases between. The CDR3 is 14 amino acids. The CDR3 nucleotides read TGTGCCAGCAGCCCTCCGGGGGTTAATGAAAAACTGTTTTTT. Its protein is CASSPPGVNEKLFF.

The gene calls are TRBV5-4 and TRBJ2-3, with D unresolved. This CDR3 has 15 residues. Per the germline V gene, CDR1 is SGHNT and CDR2 is YYREEE (reference sequence). V lost 3 bases to trimming and J lost 1 base, with 12 bases between them. CDR3 region: CASSSTYSRTDTQYF. CDR3 nucleotide sequence: TGTGCCAGCAGCTCGACCTACAGTCGCACAGATACGCAGTATTTT.

The genes are TRBV19 and TRBJ2-7; TRBD2 agrees at 7 bases. Trimming removed 5 bases from V and 6 bases from J; junction bases left unmatched: 10. The CDR3 length is 14 residues. CDR1 is LNHDA, CDR2 SQIVND, per germline (reference sequence). CDR3 nucleotides: TGTGCCAGTAGTTTAAAGCGGGGAGCGAGCGAGCAGTACTTC. This sequence encodes CASSLKRGASEQYF.

The chain employs TRBV2 and TRBJ2-2; TRBD1 is a possible D gene (6 bases). CDR3 length: 18 residues. From germline, CDR1 is SNHLY and CDR2 FYNNEI. Between the trimmed V and J ends, which lost 3 bases and 0 bases, there was a span of 17 bases. CDR3 in amino acids: CASSDIRFGQPNTGELFF. The CDR3 bases are TGTGCCAGCAGTGATATAAGATTCGGACAGCCGAACACCGGGGAGCTGTTTTTT.

V usage is TRBV15 and J usage is TRBJ1-3, with 9 positions matching TRBD1. Germline CDR1 LNHNV, CDR2 YYDKDF (reference sequence). The CDR3 totals 20 residues. Trimming cost V 0 bases and J 0 bases; bases outside gene matches: 12. The CDR3 protein is CATSRDRSDRGPFSGNTIYF. As DNA, the CDR3 is TGTGCCACCAGCAGAGATCGTTCGGACAGGGGCCCCTTCTCTGGAAACACCATATATTTT.

This rearrangement joins TRBV7-2 to TRBJ1-3, with TRBD1 matching 7 bases. CDR1 is SGHTA, CDR2 FQGNSA, per germline. This CDR3 comprises 15 residues. Trimming cost V 3 bases and J 3 bases; bases outside gene matches: 5. Here the CDR3 DNA reads TGTGCCAGCAGCTTCCAGGACAGGATTGGAAACACCATATATTTT. This gives the protein CASSFQDRIGNTIYF. The variable domain in full, completed from reference TRBV7-2 and TRBJ1-3, reads GAGVSQSPSNKVTEKGKDVELRCDPISGHTALYWYRQSLGQGLEFLIYFQGNSAPDKSGLPSDRFSAERTGGSVSTLTIQRTQQEDSAVYLCASSFQDRIGNTIYFGEGSWLTVV.

A note on this clone: This CDR3 is also generated by other DNA sequences in the sample. The J gene is TRBJ1-1, the V gene TRBV19; TRBD1 agrees at 8 bases. The CDR3 is 15 residues long. CDR1 and CDR2 from the germline V gene are LNHDA and SQIVND (reference sequence). The trim removed 2 bases at V and 4 bases at J, leaving 6 bases unmatched. The CDR3, as DNA: TGTGCCAGTAGTATACCAGGGGGCGCGGGCACTGAAGCTTTCTTT. Translating gives CASSIPGGAGTEAFF.

The chain uses TRBV2 and TRBJ2-3; 9 bases map to TRBD2. The germline V gene has CDR1 SNHLY and CDR2 FYNNEI. This CDR3 has 17 residues. J was trimmed by 1 base and V by 1 base; bases with no gene match: 6. The CDR3 protein is CASSEGVSGGRTDTQYF. The DNA of the CDR3 is TGTGCCAGCAGTGAAGGGGTTAGCGGGGGTCGCACAGATACGCAGTATTTT.

The genes are TRBV18 and TRBJ2-7; 8 positions match TRBD1. V shed 4 bases and J 4 bases; nucleotides not matched to a gene: 3. The CDR3 runs 13 residues. From germline, CDR1 is KGHSH and CDR2 LQKENI. CDR3 amino acids: CASSLQGAYEQYF. CDR3 coding DNA: TGTGCCAGCTCACTGCAGGGGGCTTACGAGCAGTACTTC.

This clone was observed a handful of times. The V gene is TRBV2, the J gene TRBJ1-2; TRBD1 matches at 8 bases. The V gene's germline CDR1 is SNHLY and CDR2 FYNNEI. Losses at the gene ends were 8 bases for V and 0 bases for J; bases not matched to a gene: 8. The CDR3 runs 15 residues. CDR3 residues: CASADRGTANYGYTF. The CDR3 DNA sequence: TGTGCCAGCGCCGACAGGGGAACCGCTAACTATGGCTACACCTTC. The entire variable domain, with the rest obtained from reference TRBV2 and TRBJ1-2, is as follows: EPEVTQTPSHQVTQMGQEVILRCVPISNHLYFYWYRQILGQKVEFLVSFYNNEISEKSEIFDDQFSVERPDGSNFTLKIRSTKLEDSAMYFCASADRGTANYGYTFGSGTRLTVV.

V usage is TRBV5-1 and J usage is TRBJ2-3; 11 bases agree with TRBD2. Germline CDR1 SGHRS, CDR2 YFSETQ. The CDR3 extends over 16 amino acids. Unmatched junction bases numbered 6, after V lost 0 bases and J lost 6 bases. In DNA, the CDR3 is TGCGCCAGCAGCTTGGTTAGCGGGGGGGCCGGGGATACGCAGTATTTT. It encodes CASSLVSGGAGDTQYF.

V is TRBV6-5 and J is TRBJ2-7; 8 nucleotides line up with TRBD1. Trimming cost V 5 bases and J 6 bases; bases outside gene matches: 9. CDR3 size: 14 residues. Germline assignment: CDR1 MNHEY and CDR2 SVGAGI. CDR3 DNA sequence: TGTGCCAGCAGTACAGGGGGAAGTTTCTCCGAGCAGTACTTC. This encodes CASSTGGSFSEQYF.

The chain carries TRBV6-1 and TRBJ2-1; 8 bases are a match to TRBD2. The CDR3 spans 17 residues. CDR1 MNHNS and CDR2 SASEGT come from the germline V gene. V shed 4 bases and J 3 bases; nucleotides not matched to a gene: 11. The CDR3 loop reads CASSAWGAGGGYNEQFF. The CDR3 DNA sequence: TGTGCCAGCAGTGCTTGGGGGGCGGGGGGTGGCTACAATGAGCAGTTCTTC.

The chain employs TRBV2 and TRBJ1-2; 9 bases match TRBD1. The V segment lost 6 bases and the J segment 7 bases; nucleotides outside the gene matches: 15. The CDR3 has 16 amino acids. Germline CDR1 is SNHLY and CDR2 is FYNNEI. This CDR3 reads CASSLSRGTGQGGYTF. In DNA form, the CDR3 reads TGTGCCAGCAGCTTATCGCGGGGGACAGGGCAGGGTGGCTACACCTTC.

This clone was seen only once. V gene TRBV4-3 combines with J gene TRBJ2-7; TRBD1 aligns across 9 bases. Germline trimming cut 6 bases from V and 2 bases from J; bases unmatched to any gene: 8. There are 15 residues in the CDR3. Germline assignment: CDR1 LGHNA and CDR2 YSLEER. CDR3 sequence reads: CASRPGTGSTYEQYF. The DNA for the CDR3 is TGCGCCAGCAGACCCGGGACAGGGTCAACCTACGAGCAGTACTTC.

The chain joins TRBV9 to TRBJ1-3, with unresolved D. Trimming stripped 0 bases from V and 0 bases from J, with 7 bases between. CDR1 is SGDLS and CDR2 is YYNGEE in the germline V gene. This CDR3 has 15 residues. CDR3: CASSVDWSSGNTIYF. Written as DNA, the CDR3 is TGTGCCAGCAGCGTAGATTGGAGCTCTGGAAACACCATATATTTT.

The chain combines TRBV6-1 with TRBJ2-2, with D perhaps TRBD1 (6 bases). The V gene lost 4 bases and the J gene lost 6 bases, with 15 bases spanning the gap. Germline values: CDR1 MNHNS, CDR2 SASEGT. The CDR3 runs to 15 residues. DNA for the CDR3: TGTGCCAGCAGTGCCGAAACAGGGATCTCCGGGGAGCTGTTTTTT. Residues: CASSAETGISGELFF.

This clone is a singleton in its sample. The identical CDR3 is also encoded by other nucleotide sequences in the sample. The chain links TRBV9 to TRBJ2-1; 7 positions agree with TRBD1. CDR1 and CDR2 (germline): SGDLS, YYNGEE. The junction had 0 bases not matched to a gene; V was cut back by 0 bases and J by 0 bases. The CDR3 covers 15 residues. CDR3 in DNA: TGTGCCAGCAGCGTAGACAGGGGCTCCTACAATGAGCAGTTCTTC. This sequence encodes CASSVDRGSYNEQFF.

J is TRBJ1-5 and V is TRBV7-9, with D tentatively TRBD1 (5 bases). The CDR3 sequence is 16 residues long. Germline V gene sequence: CDR1 SEHNR, CDR2 FQNEAQ (reference sequence). The V gene lost 1 base and the J gene lost 4 bases, with 14 bases spanning the gap. CDR3 sequence: CASSLDYGRGNQPQHF. CDR3 bases: TGTGCCAGCAGCTTAGATTACGGAAGGGGAAATCAGCCCCAGCATTTT. Full variable domain (missing parts from reference TRBV7-9 and TRBJ1-5): DTGVSQNPRHKITKRGQNVTFRCDPISEHNRLYWYRQTLGQGPEFLTYFQNEAQLEKSRLLSDRFSAERPKGSFSTLEIQRTEQGDSAMYLCASSLDYGRGNQPQHFGDGTRLSIL.

The CDR3 sequence is CASSSWDRDISQETQYF. CDR3 in DNA: TGTGCCAGCAGCAGTTGGGACAGGGACATCTCTCAAGAGACCCAGTACTTC. The chain recombines TRBV14 with TRBJ2-5; 9 bases line up with TRBD1. Germline V CDR1 and CDR2: SGHDN, FVKESK. The CDR3 is 17 residues long. V shed 5 bases, J shed 2 bases, and the junction held 12 bases outside the gene matches.

The chain joins TRBV6-5 to TRBJ1-4; D unresolved. Trimming took off 2 bases at V and 4 bases at J, with 8 bases between the two ends. The CDR3 has 14 amino acids. Germline CDR1 and CDR2: MNHEY and SVGAGI. CDR3 residues: CASSYAAYNEKLFF. CDR3 bases: TGTGCCAGCAGTTACGCGGCCTATAATGAAAAACTGTTTTTT.

Details on this clone: The sample holds other DNA sequences that translate to the same CDR3. The V call is TRBV6-5, the J call TRBJ2-7; 13 bases are shared with TRBD2. The CDR3 loop spans 15 amino acids. V was pared by 4 bases and J by 4 bases, with 4 bases of the junction left unmatched. Looked up from germline, CDR1 is MNHEY and CDR2 is SVGAGI. The CDR3 DNA reads TGTGCCAGCAGTTCCCGACTAGCGGGGGGATACGAGCAGTACTTC. This translates into CASSSRLAGGYEQYF.

This clone was observed a few times. The V gene is TRBV5-4, the J gene TRBJ1-2, with D perhaps TRBD1 (6 bases). CDR1 SGHNT and CDR2 YYREEE come from the germline V gene (reference sequence). V lost 4 bases and J 9 bases, leaving 25 bases between the germline ends. CDR3 length: 16 amino acids. The CDR3 protein is CASSLIGLTRGVSYTF. CDR3 nucleotide sequence: TGTGCCAGCAGCCTCATAGGGCTAACCAGGGGAGTAAGCTACACCTTC. Filled out from reference TRBV5-4 and TRBJ1-2, the complete variable domain reads ETGVTQSPTHLIKTRGQQVTLRCSSQSGHNTVSWYQQALGQGPQFIFQYYREEENGRGNFPPRFSGLQFPNYSSELNVNALELDDSALYLCASSLIGLTRGVSYTFGSGTRLTVV.

V gene TRBV2 combines with J gene TRBJ1-6; TRBD1 agrees at 8 bases. The CDR3 extends over 15 amino acids. V gave up 10 bases and J gave up 8 bases; unmatched junction bases: 13. Germline CDR1 is SNHLY and CDR2 is FYNNEI. CDR3 region: CAIRTGWVSDSPLHF. In nucleotides, the CDR3 is TGTGCCATCCGGACAGGGTGGGTGAGTGATTCACCCCTCCACTTT.

The chain carries TRBV7-9 and TRBJ2-3, with 13 bases fitting TRBD2. V gave up 5 bases and J gave up 6 bases; unmatched junction bases: 8. The CDR3 covers 16 residues. Germline values: CDR1 SEHNR, CDR2 FQNEAQ (reference sequence). The CDR3 spells CASSPRLAGGVDTQYF. Written as DNA, the CDR3 is TGTGCCAGCAGCCCCCGACTAGCGGGGGGCGTGGATACGCAGTATTTT.

V is TRBV5-4 and J is TRBJ1-2, with D possibly being TRBD1 (6 bases). CDR3 length equals 15 residues. CDR1 SGHNT and CDR2 YYREEE come from the germline V gene (reference sequence). V gave up 5 bases and J gave up 5 bases, with 19 bases separating them. The CDR3 coding sequence is TGTGCCAGCAGACACGGACAGTTCAACTTTTATGGCTACACCTTC. Translation: CASRHGQFNFYGYTF.